This T cell receptor beta chain was documented in a study of cytomegalovirus exposure and HLA in healthy donors. At the level of the study: Across 350 to 400 genotyped donors, roughly 85% landed in the Caucasian-associated ancestry cluster.

Study-level results: An analysis done earlier found most TCR beta V segments productive about 90% or about 30% of the time. Some V segments, TRBV6-2 and TRBV6-3 among them, were indistinguishable and were therefore excluded.

CDR3 size: 18 residues. With 4 bases removed from V and 3 bases from J, the gap between germline ends came to 22 bases. Germline V gene data show CDR1 as SNHLY and CDR2 as FYNNEI. As regards this clone: Its cognate antigen is unknown.

60 Vbeta and 13 Jbeta primers were used in PCR. Repertoires were generated with immunoSEQ multiplex PCR, while TCRdb's copy carries only in-frame clones and drops some. The data show 150,000 to 200,000 clones, roughly four fifths seen once. Sequenced: PBMCs. The chain carries TRBV2 and TRBJ2-1, with TRBD1 as a possible D gene (6 bases). The sequence came from a middle-aged man in good health and CMV-seronegative. The CDR3 region has the DNA TGTGCCAGCAGTGTGACAGGTCTTGTTGGGGTATTCTACAATGAGCAGTTCTTC. Translating gives CASSVTGLVGVFYNEQFF.